The T cell receptor beta chain under discussion was sequenced for a study of cytomegalovirus exposure and HLA in healthy donors (dated by TCRdb to 2015 to 2018). Background on the whole study: An earlier analysis of approximately 550 of the donors reported approximately 270 Gb of sequence data and 117 million unique TCR beta sequences from about 180 million T cells. The study profiled the T cell repertoires of 500 to 800 subjects by immunosequencing and related them to cytomegalovirus serostatus. Around 330 gigabases of sequencing data and around 80 million unique TCR sequences made up an early release that covered 500 to 650 HLA-typed donors. A few DR-DQ haplotypes were treated as single units for association and clustering because of strong linkage in the cohort. The genetic ancestry cluster associated with self-reported Caucasian donors included approximately 85% of the 398 genotyped donors. High-throughput TCR immunosequencing, statistical association of individual TCRs with disease status, and machine learning were combined to predict cytomegalovirus infection status. Both class I and class II loci were covered by HLA typing, at four-digit resolution. An earlier analysis of about 600 of the donors used high-throughput TCR beta sequencing to judge whether each TCR beta V gene segment behaved as functional or pseudogenic. Rather than drawing on any new phenotypic data, the later analysis identified candidate immune exposures from TCR beta sequences and the way those sequences occurred across donors. Donor age, sex, ethnicity and CMV serostatus were compiled together with the repertoire data. A later genetic analysis used genome-wide SNP genotypes for about three fifths of the roughly 700 donors, treating that subset as a discovery cohort. Across around 400 genotyped donors of the cohort, an average of roughly 230,000 unique TCR beta nucleotide sequences per donor were sequenced, and approximately 17% of those sequences were non-productive. To study patterns of TCR occurrence, a later analysis re-analyzed previously published TCR beta repertoires from more than 550 donors and added high-resolution HLA genotyping. All discovery cohort repertoires had been generated using a single sequencing platform. The study aimed to test whether cataloging public T cell receptors could reveal signatures of past pathogen exposure. Besides the first cohort of about 730 subjects, a separate validation cohort made up of 120 different subjects was used. The number of donors typed differed by locus, with 629-630 for A, B, C, DRB1 and DQB1, 522 for DQA1, 600 to 610 for DPA1, and 400 to 490 for DPB1.

On the study overall, not on this receptor specifically: Because counts were too low, 15 to 20 rarely observed V segments, including chromosome 9 orphons, were excluded from the earlier analysis of 587 of the donors. HLA typing was unavailable for some donors at each locus, so association tests used only the typed subset. A later analysis associated roughly 17,000 TCR beta sequences with specific HLA alleles at a false discovery rate of 0.05. According to a later genetic analysis, donors in an Asian-associated ancestry cluster had fewer N-insertions in productive TCRs than the roughly 660-donor mean. In a later analysis, HLA-associated TCR beta chains were found to be more clonally expanded and to have lower generation probabilities than equally common non-associated chains. In this cohort, only TCR beta chains were sequenced, and detectable features were limited by the absence of alpha or paired-chain data. A further reported finding was that TCR beta sequences accurately predicted the HLA-A and HLA-B alleles for most subjects in the first cohort. The authors suggested that the approach could potentially be extended to other disease states and immunological phenotypes. In a later analysis, TCR association rates were found to vary across HLA loci, with the most associated TCRs seen for DRB1 alleles and the fewest for HLA-C alleles. For the cohort, immune exposure information was limited to CMV serostatus. Strong co-occurrence of HLA alleles, especially DR and DQ, made assigning TCR associations to individual alleles difficult. The sequencing pipeline was judged likely to have produced a cluster of highly shared sequence variants as a technical artifact. Most CMV-associated TCR beta chains appeared to be HLA-restricted in a later analysis, and the HLA associations seemed to be driven largely by CMV exposure. A few of the identified cytomegalovirus-associated TCR beta chains were confirmed in vitro to be specific for cytomegalovirus antigens. In both the original and validation cohorts, the classifier was reported to diagnose cytomegalovirus status with high specificity and sensitivity. Sequencing depth was assumed to be roughly uniform across donors in the presence/absence analyses, though that assumption may not hold. In an earlier analysis of a few hundred of the donors, most TCR beta V segments were observed in productive rearrangements about 90% or about 30% of the time, broadly matching IMGT annotations. Correlated functional status among segregating V segments might reflect linkage disequilibrium, but an unknown experimental factor could not be ruled out. V-gene and J-gene trimming of TCR beta chains was associated with a missense DCLRE1C variant in a later genetic analysis, and the association was replicated in an independent cohort. A later analysis reported that several top co-occurrence clusters appeared linked to parvovirus B19, influenza, CMV and Epstein-Barr virus. The study listed approximately 160 TCR beta chains as associated with cytomegalovirus. Most TCR sequences were observed very rarely across donors, whereas some public TCRs were present in many individuals. Some IMGT-functional V segments, including TRBV6-2 and TRBV6-3, could not be told apart with the 87-base-pair reads, so those segments were excluded.

The library relied on the immunoSEQ multiplex PCR assay. For the multiplex PCR, a mixture combining 60 forward primers for TCR Vbeta segments and 13 reverse primers for TCR Jbeta segments was used. Amplification of the CDR3 region of rearranged TCR beta genes was performed with a multiplex PCR assay on genomic DNA. The amplified TCR beta libraries were sequenced on the Illumina HiSeq System as 87-base-pair reads. The authors' pipeline ran thus. Across the 500 to 700 repertoires, a later analysis counted about 81 million unique TCR beta chains, approximately 12 million of which were shared by at least two donors. Raw reads were error-corrected and collapsed into unique sequences by a nearest-neighbor algorithm in which closely related sequences were merged to remove PCR and sequencing errors. To assign V, D and J gene segments, CDR3 sequences were aligned to IMGT reference sequences. For a sequence to be retained, at least a six-nucleotide match to both a V gene segment and a J gene segment was required. Rearrangements were classified as productive when the CDR3 lacked stop codons and remained in frame with V and J, and all other rearrangements were classified as non-productive. Following IMGT convention, CDR3 was defined as the stretch from the second conserved V-encoded cysteine to the conserved J-encoded phenylalanine. The earlier analysis of a few hundred of the donors excluded sequences that lacked an unambiguous match to a single V gene segment. An earlier analysis of several hundred of the donors called V segments functional above 56.7% productive rearrangements and segregating when the between-donor standard deviation exceeded 5%. A statistical classification framework was built to diagnose cytomegalovirus status from the catalog of TCR beta chain sequences. A later analysis assigned V and J genes by comparing TCR nucleotide sequences with IMGT/GENE-DB human TR gene sequences. The TCRdist pipeline was used in a later analysis to assign CDR3 sequences and most-parsimonious VDJ recombination scenarios. In a later analysis, each TCR beta chain was defined by its CDR3 amino acid sequence together with its V-gene family, and reads without a unique V-gene family were excluded. As a way to deal with suspected cross-contamination and a sequencing artifact, a later analysis dropped 500 to 700 nucleotide sequences that were highly shared and had low generation probability. In a later analysis, a clonal expansion index was calculated for each public chain from normalized within-repertoire ranks of inferred template counts. A later analysis computed generation probabilities with a VDJ recombination model fitted to out-of-frame rearrangements, and checked the results against IGoR. In a later analysis, TCR-TCR, TCR-HLA and TCR-CMV co-occurrence was scored with hypergeometric tests, and a repertoire-size bias correction was applied to TCR pairs. False discovery rates were estimated in a later analysis by permuting HLA or CMV assignments 20 times. In a later analysis, co-occurring TCRs were grouped with DBSCAN, and TCRdist sequence similarity was added when clustering was performed within HLA-allele-positive subsets. For co-occurrence clustering, repertoires with fewer than 30,000 or more than 120,000 public chains were excluded, along with five or six repertoires with anomalous nucleotide sharing. This immuneACCESS table, as held by TCRdb, lists in-frame sequences with V and J called but not all clones. Of the missing ones, under half trace to an unresolved V gene in checked studies; the others have no known cause. D and trimming were read from the DNA, whereas the V and J calls and clone size are those reported in that table. The sample's clone listing holds 130,000 or so clones. Jointly, the top ten make up 2% to 2.5% of the sample.

The cohort comprised under 700 healthy bone marrow donors. All cohort members were sampled while nominally healthy, although unrecorded immune exposures were likely present. The donor was CMV seronegative and was included in the group of several hundred seronegative cohort members. A peripheral blood sample was provided by each donor, and peripheral blood mononuclear cells were used for TCR beta sequencing. Genomic DNA extraction from the blood cell samples was performed with the Qiagen DNeasy Blood Extraction Kit. For this clone: The specificity of this receptor is unknown.

The CDR3 contains 14 residues, cysteine and phenylalanine counted. Solely the CDR3 DNA is kept, with 42 bases framed from the first base. Trimming at the junction amounts to 4 bases on V and 3 bases on J, and the germline ends lie 10 bases apart. The germline V gene (reference sequence) sets CDR1 to MNHEY and CDR2 to SMNVEV. The clonotype comes from a young woman in good health and CMV-seronegative. The chain couples TRBV27 to TRBJ2-1; possibly the D gene is TRBD1, per 5 matching bases. Sequences were obtained from PBMCs. This receptor carries the CDR3 CASSSGAYYNEQFF. The nucleotides read TGTGCCAGCAGTTCTGGGGCTTACTACAATGAGCAGTTCTTC.